This T cell receptor (beta chain) emerged from a study of blood T cell repertoires in COVID-19. Using immunoSEQ multiplex PCR, the repertoire was profiled, and TCRdb retains in-frame clones only, with some absent. Seen here are 150,000 to 200,000 clones, 78% observed once, and the top ten hold 2.8%. In germline, CDR1 is KGHSH, CDR2 LQKENI. The CDR3 consists of 13 residues. V was clipped by 4 bases and J by 3 bases; unmatched bases: 1. The TCR comes from a woman of 80 years or more with active or convalescent COVID-19. The J gene is TRBJ1-2, the V gene TRBV18, with 8 bases aligning to TRBD1. Sequenced material: peripheral blood. The CDR3 protein is CASSQTGDYGYTF. For the CDR3, the DNA is TGTGCCAGCTCACAGACAGGGGACTATGGCTACACCTTC.